The sequence of this TCR beta chain was determined in a study of Ad26.COV2.S vaccination and SARS-CoV-2 variants. Points on this clone: The target antigen is unknown.

Study-level findings and limits: It was vaccine recipients, not placebo recipients, who had the higher spike-specific TCR breadth.

Method: immunoSEQ multiplex PCR; TCRdb's copy keeps in-frame clones and lacks some. The sample holds around 380,000 clones, 70% to 90% seen once. Treatment of the sample: about 20 received Ad26.COV2.S at low or high dose, single or two shots; roughly five received placebo; per-sample allocation not given. Sampling occurred on day 63 after the first vaccine or placebo injection. It was an adult aged 18-55 years in Boston who was the donor. As its vector, the vaccine had Ad26, which expressed Wuhan-strain SARS-CoV-2 spike. The CDR3 has 17 amino acids. Trimming took off 4 bases at V and 0 bases at J, with 16 bases between the two ends. The germline CDR1 and CDR2 sequences are MGHRA and YSYEKL.

The input for sequencing was peripheral blood, taken in a trial of Ad26.COV2.S vaccine versus placebo. This receptor was taken from a person between 18 and 59 years old who received the Ad26.COV2.S COVID-19 vaccine or a placebo. The chain has TRBV4-1 and TRBJ1-3; D perhaps matches TRBD1 (6 bases). The CDR3 region is CASSRIAGQPSGNTIYF. CDR3 in DNA: TGCGCCAGCAGCCGAATTGCAGGACAGCCCTCTGGAAACACCATATATTTT.